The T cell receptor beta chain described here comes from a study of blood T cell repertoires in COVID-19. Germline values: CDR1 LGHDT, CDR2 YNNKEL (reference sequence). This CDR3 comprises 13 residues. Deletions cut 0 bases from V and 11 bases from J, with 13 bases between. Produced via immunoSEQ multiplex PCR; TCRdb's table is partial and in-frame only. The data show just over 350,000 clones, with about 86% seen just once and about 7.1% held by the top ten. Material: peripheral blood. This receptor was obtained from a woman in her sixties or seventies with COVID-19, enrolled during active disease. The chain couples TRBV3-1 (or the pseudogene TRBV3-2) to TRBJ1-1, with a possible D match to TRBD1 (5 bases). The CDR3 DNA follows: TGTGCCAGCAGCCAAGATATACGGGGGGGTGCTTTCTTT. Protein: CASSQDIRGGAFF.